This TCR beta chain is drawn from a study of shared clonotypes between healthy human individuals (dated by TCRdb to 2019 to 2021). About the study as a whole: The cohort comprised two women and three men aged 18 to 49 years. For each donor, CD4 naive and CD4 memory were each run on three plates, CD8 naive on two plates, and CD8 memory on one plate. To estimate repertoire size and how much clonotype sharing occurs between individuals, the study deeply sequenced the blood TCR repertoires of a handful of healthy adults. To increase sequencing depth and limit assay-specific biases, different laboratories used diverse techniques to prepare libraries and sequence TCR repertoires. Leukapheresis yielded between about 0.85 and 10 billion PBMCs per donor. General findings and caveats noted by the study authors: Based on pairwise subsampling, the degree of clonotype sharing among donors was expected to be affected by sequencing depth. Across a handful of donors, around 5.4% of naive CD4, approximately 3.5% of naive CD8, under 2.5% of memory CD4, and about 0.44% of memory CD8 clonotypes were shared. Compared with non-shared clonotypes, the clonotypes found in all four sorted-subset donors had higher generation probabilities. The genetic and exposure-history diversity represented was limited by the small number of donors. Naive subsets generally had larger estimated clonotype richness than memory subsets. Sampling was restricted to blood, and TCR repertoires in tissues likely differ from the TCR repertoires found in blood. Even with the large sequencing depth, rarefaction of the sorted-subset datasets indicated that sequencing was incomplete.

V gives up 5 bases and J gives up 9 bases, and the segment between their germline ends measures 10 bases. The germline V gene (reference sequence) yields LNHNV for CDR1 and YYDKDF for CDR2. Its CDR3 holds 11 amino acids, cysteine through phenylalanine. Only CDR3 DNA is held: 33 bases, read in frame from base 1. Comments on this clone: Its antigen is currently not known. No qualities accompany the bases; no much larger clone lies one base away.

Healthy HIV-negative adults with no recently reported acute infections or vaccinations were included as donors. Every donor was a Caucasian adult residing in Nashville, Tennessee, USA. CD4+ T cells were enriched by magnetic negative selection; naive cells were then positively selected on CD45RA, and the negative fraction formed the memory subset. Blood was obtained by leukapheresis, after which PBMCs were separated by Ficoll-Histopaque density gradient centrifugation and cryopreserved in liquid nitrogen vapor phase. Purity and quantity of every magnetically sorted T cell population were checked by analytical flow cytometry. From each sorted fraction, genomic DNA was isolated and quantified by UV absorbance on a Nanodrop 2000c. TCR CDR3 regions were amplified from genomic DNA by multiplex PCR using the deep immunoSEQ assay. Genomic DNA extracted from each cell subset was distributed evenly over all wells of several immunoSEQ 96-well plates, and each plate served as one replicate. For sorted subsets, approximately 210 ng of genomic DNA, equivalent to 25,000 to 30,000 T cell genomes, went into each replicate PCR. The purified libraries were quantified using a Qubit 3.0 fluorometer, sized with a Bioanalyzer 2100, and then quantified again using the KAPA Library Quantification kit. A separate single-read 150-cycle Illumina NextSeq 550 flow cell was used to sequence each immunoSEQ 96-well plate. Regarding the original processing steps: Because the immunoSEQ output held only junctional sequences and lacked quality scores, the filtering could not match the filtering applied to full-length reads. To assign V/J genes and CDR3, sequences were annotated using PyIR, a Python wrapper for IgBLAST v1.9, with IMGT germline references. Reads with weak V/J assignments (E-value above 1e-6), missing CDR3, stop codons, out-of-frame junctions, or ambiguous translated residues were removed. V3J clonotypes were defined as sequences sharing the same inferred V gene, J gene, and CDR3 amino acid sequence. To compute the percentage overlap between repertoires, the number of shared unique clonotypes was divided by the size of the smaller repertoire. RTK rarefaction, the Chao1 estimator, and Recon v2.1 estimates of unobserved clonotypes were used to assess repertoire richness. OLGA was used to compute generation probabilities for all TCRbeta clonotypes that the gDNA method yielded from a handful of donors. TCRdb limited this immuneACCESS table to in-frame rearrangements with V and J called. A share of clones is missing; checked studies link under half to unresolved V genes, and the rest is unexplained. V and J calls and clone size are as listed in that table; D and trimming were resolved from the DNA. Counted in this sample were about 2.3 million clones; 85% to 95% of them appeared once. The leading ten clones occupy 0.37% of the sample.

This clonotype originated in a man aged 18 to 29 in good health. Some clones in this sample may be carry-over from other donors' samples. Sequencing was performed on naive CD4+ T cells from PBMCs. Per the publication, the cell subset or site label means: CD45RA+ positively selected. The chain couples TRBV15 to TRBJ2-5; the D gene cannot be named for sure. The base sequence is TGTGCCACCAGCGGGGAAACCCCCCAGTACTTC. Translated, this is CATSGETPQYF.